The 26 T cell receptor beta chains in this list originate from one sample, sequenced in a study of shared clonotypes between healthy human individuals. This table comes from immunoSEQ multiplex PCR, and its TCRdb copy is limited to in-frame clones, with some not included. Here the sample spans a few million clones, more than 85% being singletons. Sequenced sample: naive CD4+ T cells from PBMCs. The subset denotes: CD45RA+ positively selected. These receptors all come from a man between 18 and 29 years old in good health. Some clones in this sample may be carry-over from other donors' samples.

The rearrangement joins TRBV28 to TRBJ2-7, with 12 bases fitting TRBD2. This CDR3 spans 15 amino acids. Unmatched junction bases numbered 8, after V lost 7 bases and J lost 4 bases. CDR1 is MDHEN and CDR2 is SYDVKM in the germline V gene. CDR3 nucleotide sequence: TGTGCCAGCACCTTCCCACTAGCGGGAGGATACGAGCAGTACTTC. Its protein is CASTFPLAGGYEQYF.

The chain has TRBV6-5 and TRBJ1-3; D remains unclear. Germline CDR1 is MNHEY and CDR2 is SVGAGI. The CDR3 sequence is 13 residues long. The germline V and J ends were trimmed by 4 bases and 8 bases, with 12 bases remaining between them. In nucleotides, the CDR3 is TGTGCCAGCAGTTTCCTACGCCGGGACACCATATATTTT. Protein: CASSFLRRDTIYF.

This rearrangement joins TRBV9 to TRBJ2-1; D is uncertain. Germline V gene lookup returns CDR1 SGDLS and CDR2 YYNGEE. V shed 0 bases and J shed 10 bases, with 11 bases lying between them. The CDR3 totals 13 residues. The DNA for the CDR3 is TGTGCCAGCAGCGTAGTGGACCGGCGGGAGCAGTTCTTC. Protein sequence: CASSVVDRREQFF. Based on the CDR3 plus reference TRBV9 and TRBJ2-1, the full variable domain is DSGVTQTPKHLITATGQRVTLRCSPRSGDLSVYWYQQSLDQGLQFLIQYYNGEERAKGNILERFSAQQFPDLHSELNLSSLELGDSALYFCASSVVDRREQFFGPGTRLTVL.

This chain links TRBV6-5 with TRBJ1-2; D not resolved. CDR1 is MNHEY, CDR2 SVGAGI, per germline. The CDR3 covers 14 residues. V was pared by 2 bases and J by 3 bases, with 10 bases between. This CDR3 is CASSYIDTDYGYTF. DNA of the CDR3: TGTGCCAGCAGTTACATTGACACCGACTATGGCTACACCTTC.

The chain links TRBV7-8 to TRBJ1-5; D gene ambiguous. V was pared by 0 bases and J by 2 bases, with 8 bases between. This CDR3 is 15 amino acids long. Germline V gives CDR1 SGHVS, CDR2 FQNEAQ. In DNA, the CDR3 is TGTGCCAGCAGCTTAGCGCCCGGGGGCAATCAGCCCCAGCATTTT. Protein sequence: CASSLAPGGNQPQHF.

This rearrangement joins TRBV28 to TRBJ1-2; D is uncertain. V lost 2 bases and J lost 0, with 13 bases in between. The germline V gene has CDR1 MDHEN and CDR2 SYDVKM. CDR3 length equals 16 residues. The CDR3 region is CASSLPLSASNYGYTF. In DNA form, the CDR3 reads TGTGCCAGCAGTTTACCCCTTTCAGCTTCTAACTATGGCTACACCTTC.

This clone has only a few counts. The chain is built from TRBV10-1 and TRBJ1-2, with D unclear. CDR1 is WNHNN and CDR2 is SYGVQD in the germline V gene (reference sequence). This CDR3 contains 11 residues. The V end lost 10 bases, the J end lost 7 bases, and 13 bases lay between the germline ends. In DNA, the CDR3 is TGCGCCATTACAACCGGGCGTGGCTACACCTTC. Its protein is CAITTGRGYTF.

The rearrangement joins TRBV10-2 to TRBJ2-3, with D perhaps matching TRBD1 (5 bases). The CDR3 has 16 amino acids. Germline V gene data show CDR1 as WSHSY and CDR2 as SAAADI. Trimming removed 0 bases at V and 3 bases at J, with 13 bases between. CDR3 loop: CASSESRASGTDTQYF. The CDR3 DNA sequence: TGCGCCAGCAGTGAGTCTCGGGCTTCAGGGACAGATACGCAGTATTTT.

The chain recombines TRBV9 with TRBJ2-7; D could derive from TRBD1 or TRBD2 (6 bases each). Deletions cut 4 bases from V and 1 base from J, with 15 bases between. The CDR3 consists of 15 residues. The germline gives CDR1 SGDLS, CDR2 YYNGEE. CDR3 protein: CASSLHGGPSYEQYF. The CDR3 nucleotides read TGTGCCAGCAGCCTCCACGGGGGCCCTTCCTACGAGCAGTACTTC. Full variable domain (outside the CDR3, taken from reference TRBV9 and TRBJ2-7): DSGVTQTPKHLITATGQRVTLRCSPRSGDLSVYWYQQSLDQGLQFLIQYYNGEERAKGNILERFSAQQFPDLHSELNLSSLELGDSALYFCASSLHGGPSYEQYFGPGTRLTVT.

This clone has only one observation. The J gene is TRBJ2-7, the V gene TRBV7-3; 8 nucleotides align to TRBD1. The length of the CDR3 is 17 residues. The ends lost 5 bases at V and 3 bases at J; junction bases unmatched: 15. Germline lookup yields CDR1 SGHTA and CDR2 FQGTGA. The CDR3 here is CASSPRTGFGIVYEQYF. The CDR3 DNA is TGTGCCAGCAGCCCCCGGACAGGGTTCGGGATAGTCTACGAGCAGTACTTC.

CDR3 sequence reads: CASSLYVGWTSGRAGTDTQYF. CDR3 nucleotides: TGTGCCAGCAGTTTATATGTTGGGTGGACTAGCGGGAGAGCTGGCACAGATACGCAGTATTTT. V is TRBV28 and J is TRBJ2-3; 13 bases map to TRBD2. The ends lost 1 base at V and 1 base at J; junction bases unmatched: 14. Germline CDR1 reads MDHEN; CDR2 reads SYDVKM. The CDR3 totals 21 residues. Using reference TRBV28 and TRBJ2-3 for the parts outside the CDR3, the full variable domain is DVKVTQSSRYLVKRTGEKVFLECVQDMDHENMFWYRQDPGLGLRLIYFSYDVKMKEKGDIPEGYSVSREKKERFSLILESASTNQTSMYLCASSLYVGWTSGRAGTDTQYFGPGTRLTVL.

The V and J genes are TRBV7-2 and TRBJ2-3, with TRBD2 identical over 7 bases. The CDR3 sequence is 15 residues long. In germline, CDR1 is SGHTA, CDR2 FQGNSA. Trimming took 0 bases from V and 4 from J; bases not matched to a gene: 4. CDR3 DNA sequence: TGTGCCAGCAGCTTAGCGGGAGGGCCGTCAGATACGCAGTATTTT. Its protein product is CASSLAGGPSDTQYF.

The rearrangement joins TRBV2 to TRBJ1-1; 8 positions agree with TRBD1. After removal of 8 bases from V and 4 bases from J, the junction contained 6 bases not matched to a gene. The germline CDR1 and CDR2 sequences are SNHLY and FYNNEI. The CDR3 runs to 13 residues. CDR3 coding DNA: TGTGCCAGCGGCAGGGGGCCTGGCACTGAAGCTTTCTTT. This codes for CASGRGPGTEAFF. Looking up the rest from reference TRBV2 and TRBJ1-1 gives the full variable domain: EPEVTQTPSHQVTQMGQEVILRCVPISNHLYFYWYRQILGQKVEFLVSFYNNEISEKSEIFDDQFSVERPDGSNFTLKIRSTKLEDSAMYFCASGRGPGTEAFFGQGTRLTVV.

The chain joins TRBV4-2 to TRBJ1-2, with D maybe TRBD1 (5 bases). The V gene's germline CDR1 is LGHNA and CDR2 YNFKEQ. There are 14 residues in the CDR3. V gave up 1 base and J gave up 8 bases, with 14 bases separating them. The CDR3 coding sequence is TGTGCCAGCAGCCAAGGTGCACCAGGGAGGGGCTACACCTTC. Protein: CASSQGAPGRGYTF.

V usage is TRBV5-1 and J usage is TRBJ2-1; D may be TRBD2 (5 bases). The CDR3 totals 16 residues. The V gene's germline CDR1 is SGHRS and CDR2 YFSETQ. V was clipped by 2 bases and J by 5 bases, with 17 bases between them. The CDR3 spells CASSLGKRLNNNEQFF. For the CDR3, the DNA is TGCGCCAGCAGCTTAGGTAAGCGGCTAAACAACAATGAGCAGTTCTTC.

V gene TRBV7-8 combines with J gene TRBJ1-5, with unresolved D. Germline CDR1 and CDR2: SGHVS and FQNEAQ. V was trimmed by 0 bases and J by 5 bases, leaving 8 bases between them. This CDR3 spans 14 amino acids. The CDR3: CASSLAVQDQPQHF. The CDR3 bases are TGTGCCAGCAGCTTAGCCGTCCAGGATCAGCCCCAGCATTTT. The whole variable domain, filled in from reference TRBV7-8 and TRBJ1-5, reads GAGVSQSPRYKVAKRGQDVALRCDPISGHVSLFWYQQALGQGPEFLTYFQNEAQLDKSGLPSDRFFAERPEGSVSTLKIQRTQQEDSAVYLCASSLAVQDQPQHFGDGTRLSIL.

The rearrangement joins TRBV7-8 to TRBJ2-2; the D gene is possibly TRBD1 (5 bases). Germline V gene sequence: CDR1 SGHVS, CDR2 FQNEAQ. V lost 1 base and J 4 bases, leaving 10 bases between the germline ends. The CDR3 has 15 residues. The CDR3, as DNA: TGTGCCAGCAGCTTAGTAGTAGGGGTCACCGGGGAGCTGTTTTTT. Its protein product is CASSLVVGVTGELFF.

The genes are TRBV7-3 and TRBJ2-1; 7 bases are shared with TRBD2. Germline V gene sequence: CDR1 SGHTA, CDR2 FQGTGA. Trimming took 2 bases from V and 4 from J; bases not matched to a gene: 8. The CDR3 has 16 residues. The CDR3 DNA follows: TGTGCCAGCAGCTTATTCGGGGCGGGAGTGTACAATGAGCAGTTCTTC. The encoded protein is CASSLFGAGVYNEQFF.

The J gene is TRBJ1-2, the V gene TRBV7-2; D not certain. The V gene's germline CDR1 is SGHTA and CDR2 FQGNSA. The CDR3 sequence is 15 residues long. V dropped 2 bases and J dropped 8 bases, with 18 bases sitting between them. The CDR3 reads CASSLNSIIPMGYTF. CDR3 coding DNA: TGTGCCAGCAGCTTAAACAGCATTATACCTATGGGCTACACCTTC.

As DNA, the CDR3 is TGCGCCAGCAGCTTAGGGACTAGCGGAAGGATCGCCTACGAGCAGTACTTC. Its translation is CASSLGTSGRIAYEQYF. This chain connects TRBV5-1 to TRBJ2-7, with TRBD2 matching over 11 bases. Germline V gene lookup returns CDR1 SGHRS and CDR2 YFSETQ. The CDR3 has 17 residues. Losses at the gene ends were 2 bases for V and 2 bases for J; bases not matched to a gene: 9.

V gene TRBV18 combines with J gene TRBJ2-3; TRBD2 matches 8 bases. J was trimmed by 0 bases and V by 3 bases; bases with no gene match: 5. Germline V CDR1 and CDR2: KGHSH, LQKENI. The CDR3 totals 16 residues. CDR3 loop: CASSPAPSGSTDTQYF. In nucleotides, the CDR3 is TGTGCCAGCTCACCGGCTCCTAGCGGGAGCACAGATACGCAGTATTTT.

The V gene is TRBV21-1, the J gene TRBJ2-5; the table assigns TRBD1, which was not confirmed against the DNA. TRBV21-1 is given as a pseudogene. This CDR3 has 15 amino acids. The DNA of the CDR3 is TGTGCCAGCAGCAAATTACAGGGGTCAAAAGGGACCCAGTACTTC. As protein: CASSKLQGSKGTQYF.

The chain links TRBV19 to TRBJ2-7, with 7 bases that match TRBD1. The V gene end was trimmed by 0 bases and the J gene end by 0 bases; junction bases not matched to a gene: 5. The CDR3 has 16 amino acids. In germline, CDR1 is LNHDA, CDR2 SQIVND (reference sequence). CDR3 sequence reads: CASSIDGTVFSYEQYF. As DNA, the CDR3 is TGTGCCAGTAGTATAGACGGGACAGTCTTCTCCTACGAGCAGTACTTC.

The rearrangement uses TRBV19 and TRBJ2-5; a weak D match, TRBD1 (5 bases). Germline CDR1 LNHDA, CDR2 SQIVND (reference sequence). Deletions cut 4 bases from V and 2 bases from J, with 11 bases between. CDR3 length: 14 residues. For the CDR3, the DNA is TGTGCCAGTAGTAGTCTAGGGGCACAAGAGACCCAGTACTTC. It encodes CASSSLGAQETQYF.

The chain uses TRBV9 and TRBJ1-1; D possibly corresponds to TRBD1 (5 bases). CDR1 and CDR2 (germline): SGDLS, YYNGEE. The CDR3 is 13 residues long. V lost 4 bases and J lost 8, with 15 bases in between. CDR3 DNA: TGTGCCAGCAGCCCCGGGGCGTCAAGAGAAGCTTTCTTT. Translated: CASSPGASREAFF.

This clone has just one count. In the same sample, other DNA sequences code for this CDR3. The chain joins TRBV10-3 to TRBJ2-7; D not resolved. The CDR3 extends over 14 amino acids. CDR1 is ENHRY, CDR2 SYGVKD, per germline. V dropped 0 bases and J dropped 1 base, with 7 bases sitting between them. This CDR3 is CAISESASSYEQYF. The CDR3 DNA is TGTGCCATCAGTGAGTCGGCTTCATCCTACGAGCAGTACTTC.